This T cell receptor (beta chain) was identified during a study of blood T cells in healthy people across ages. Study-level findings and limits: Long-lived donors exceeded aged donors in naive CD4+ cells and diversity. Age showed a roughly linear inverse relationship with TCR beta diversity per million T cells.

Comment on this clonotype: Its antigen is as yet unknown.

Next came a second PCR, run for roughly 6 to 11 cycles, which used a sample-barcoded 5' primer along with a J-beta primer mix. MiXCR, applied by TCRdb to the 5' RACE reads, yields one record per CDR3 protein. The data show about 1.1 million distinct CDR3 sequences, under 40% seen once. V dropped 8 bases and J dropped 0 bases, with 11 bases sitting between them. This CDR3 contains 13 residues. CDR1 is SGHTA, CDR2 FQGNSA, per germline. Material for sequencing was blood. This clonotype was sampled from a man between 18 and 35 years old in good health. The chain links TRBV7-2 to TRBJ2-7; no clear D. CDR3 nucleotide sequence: TGTGCCAGCGCACAGAGAAGCTCCTACGAGCAGTACTTC. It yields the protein CASAQRSSYEQYF.